The clone carrying this T cell receptor beta chain was observed many times. Antigen: not known. The data were taken from a study of human T cells and chemical hapten exposure. Whole-study context: Across its 20 to 25 weeks, the study gave patients weekly diphenylcyclopropenone doses to the scalp.

Time point indicated: patch test 3, about 24 weeks after DPC sensitization. Sample treatment: therapeutic diphenylcyclopropenone sensitization with weekly scalp DPC. Looked up from germline, CDR1 is SEHNR and CDR2 is FQNEAQ (reference sequence). The V end was cut by 2 bases, the J end by 5 bases, with 9 bases between. This CDR3 has 14 amino acids. Findings and limits, study-wide: Patch test scores rose with PT1 expanded TCR counts, a positive correlation.

One entry per CDR3 protein, called by TCRdb with MiXCR from the RACE reads. The sample includes under 55,000 distinct CDR3 sequences, about 10% of them seen just once. The rearrangement joins TRBV7-9 to TRBJ1-4; D is possibly TRBD1 (5 bases). The TCR originated in a woman between 40 and 50 years old with alopecia areata. Some clones in this sample may be carry-over from other donors' samples. Sequencing used whole blood, obtained in connection with sensitization to the hapten diphenylcyclopropenone (DPC). The CDR3 is CASSLSGKNEKLFF. CDR3 DNA sequence: TGTGCCAGCAGCTTATCAGGGAAGAATGAAAAACTGTTTTTT.